The text below deals with one TCR beta chain. Its cognate antigen has yet to be identified. No much larger clonotype is one base removed from it; base qualities were not supplied. For CDR1 and CDR2, the germline V gene lists SNHLY and FYNNEI. Including cysteine and phenylalanine, the CDR3 has 15 amino acids. Left in the record is the CDR3 DNA by itself, 45 bases read in frame from the first base. Cut back by 7 bases and 0 bases, the V and J ends lie 13 bases apart. This sample is part of a study of cytomegalovirus exposure and HLA in healthy donors (TCRdb year 2017). Context from the whole study: The 666 repertoires of the first cohort and the roughly 110 validation repertoires were produced on the same platform, according to a later analysis. A separate validation cohort of roughly 120 different subjects was used in addition to the approximately 610-subject first cohort. To predict cytomegalovirus infection status, the study brought together high-throughput TCR immunosequencing, statistical association of individual TCRs with disease status, and machine learning. The study aimed to test whether cataloging public T cell receptors could reveal signatures of past pathogen exposure. General study outcomes and caveats: In vitro tests confirmed that three of the cytomegalovirus-associated TCR beta chains recognize cytomegalovirus antigens. All 120 or so repertoires were used to score co-occurrence in the validation cohort in a later analysis, because that analysis had no HLA typing for the cohort. The classifier was reported to diagnose cytomegalovirus status with high specificity and sensitivity in both the original and validation cohorts. In a later analysis, TCRs clustered in the first cohort were found to also tend to co-occur in the 120 or so validation repertoires, with 94% of cluster scores above 0. In the study, 150 to 200 TCR beta chains were listed as associated with cytomegalovirus. Across donors, most TCR sequences were observed very rarely, whereas some public TCRs were present in many individuals. The authors suggested that the approach could potentially be generalized to other disease states and immunological phenotypes.

Receptor amplification or capture employed the immunoSEQ multiplex PCR assay. The authors' analysis ran thus. To diagnose cytomegalovirus status from the catalog of TCR beta chain sequences, a statistical classification framework was built. Not all clones reach the TCRdb copy of this immuneACCESS table, which keeps in-frame sequences only. Checked studies attribute under half of the gap to unresolved V genes and leave the rest unexplained. V and J calls plus clone size are reproduced from that table; the DNA served to infer D and trimming. The sample records approximately 280,000 clones, around 85% of which are singletons. Together, the top ten hold around 1% of the sample. Donors formed part of the validation cohort, which comprised fewer than 150 subjects and was distinct from the first cohort of 666 subjects.

The TCR originated in a woman under 30 in good health and CMV-seronegative. The sequenced sample was PBMCs. This chain joins TRBV2 to TRBJ1-3; TRBD1 is a possible D gene, resting on 5 matching bases. At the DNA level, the sequence is TGTGCCAGCAACCGCGGGGGGGACTCTGGAAACACCATATATTTT. This codes for CASNRGGDSGNTIYF. Supplemented by the reference TRBV2 and TRBJ1-3 proteins around the CDR3, the complete variable domain is EPEVTQTPSHQVTQMGQEVILRCVPISNHLYFYWYRQILGQKVEFLVSFYNNEISEKSEIFDDQFSVERPDGSNFTLKIRSTKLEDSAMYFCASNRGGDSGNTIYFGEGSWLTVV.